These T cell receptor beta chains were read from a single sample in a study of control samples from healthy donors and cancer patients. Repertoires were generated with immunoSEQ multiplex PCR, while TCRdb's copy carries only in-frame clones and drops some. The sample has approximately 98,000 clones, roughly 79% seen once. Sample: blood. Every receptor here comes from a young man in good health. CDR3s include the opening cysteine and the closing phenylalanine or tryptophan. Fields, in order: J gene, CDR3 length, clone size, V gene, CDR3 protein. Only part of the rows carry a size: once, few, many, or a class if the clone is expanded.

TRBJ2-7	17	.	TRBV4-1	CASSQGAGWGPAYEQYF
TRBJ1-1	14	.	TRBV2	CASSGFGGITEAFF
TRBJ1-5	15	.	TRBV10-3	CAISEAGPTNQPQHF
TRBJ2-7	16	.	TRBV6-1	CASSEASGTDSYEQYF
TRBJ2-7	16	.	TRBV28	CASSYAFQTATYEQYF
TRBJ2-2	15	.	TRBV7-2	CASSLRGSNTGELFF
TRBJ2-4	15	.	TRBV2	CASKGAGGAKNIQYF
TRBJ1-6	15	.	TRBV6-5	CASSYSRGAGSPLHF
TRBJ2-2	14	.	TRBV25-1	CASSETGMTGELFF
TRBJ2-1	17	.	TRBV7-9	CASSSTIGSYSYNEQFF
TRBJ1-6	12	.	TRBV9	CASRGNNSPLHF
TRBJ1-5	14	.	TRBV2	CASSEGPRNQPQHF
TRBJ2-7	12	.	TRBV5-1	CASSLDHYEQYF
TRBJ2-6	16	.	TRBV21-1	CASKSSTGCGANVLTF
TRBJ2-5	13	.	TRBV5-1	CASSRGVKETQYF
TRBJ2-2	15	.	TRBV10-3	CAISASSGLTGELFF
TRBJ2-7	16	.	TRBV4-2	CASSDIVSGLRYEQYF
TRBJ2-3	17	.	TRBV19	CASSSGTSGRRTDTQYF
TRBJ1-3	14	.	TRBV7-9	CASSRGDSGNTIYF
TRBJ2-5	15	.	TRBV5-1	CASSRSDRDGETQYF
TRBJ2-7	18	.	TRBV11-2	CASSLDRPRDYFSYEQYF
TRBJ1-1	13	once	TRBV30	CAWQKRRDTEAFF
TRBJ2-1	14	once	TRBV7-2	CASSLDRSGVEQFF
TRBJ2-7	13	.	TRBV5-1	CASSLTNRVEQYF
TRBJ1-5	16	.	TRBV5-5	CASSRLADGGGQPQHF
TRBJ1-2	14	.	TRBV7-9	CASSQPGGDYGYTF
TRBJ1-2	12	.	TRBV6-2/TRBV6-3	CASSLTGYGYTF
TRBJ1-2	15	.	TRBV5-4	CASSLEQGQDYGYTF
TRBJ2-7	13	.	TRBV5-5	CASSFGQVYEQYF
TRBJ2-1	15	.	TRBV21-1	CASSKVKKEAHEQFF
TRBJ2-2	17	.	TRBV5-6	CASSLLAGVANTGELFF